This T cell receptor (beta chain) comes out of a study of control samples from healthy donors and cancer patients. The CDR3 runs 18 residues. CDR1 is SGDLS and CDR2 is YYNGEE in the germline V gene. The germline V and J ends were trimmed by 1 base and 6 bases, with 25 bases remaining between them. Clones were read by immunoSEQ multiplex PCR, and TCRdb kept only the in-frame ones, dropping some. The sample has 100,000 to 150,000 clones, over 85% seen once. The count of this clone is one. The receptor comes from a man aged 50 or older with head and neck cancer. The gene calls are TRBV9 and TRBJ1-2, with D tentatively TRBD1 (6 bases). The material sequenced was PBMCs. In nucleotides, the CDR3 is TGTGCCAGCAGCGTAAGCCCCGGCCAGAACAGGGCTGTCAATGGCTACACCTTC. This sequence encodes CASSVSPGQNRAVNGYTF.